The 3 T cell receptor beta chains presented below share a single source sample, sequenced in a study of blood T cell repertoires in COVID-19. Generated by immunoSEQ multiplex PCR, the TCRdb table keeps only in-frame clones and is missing some. The sample has about 200,000 clones; about 88% are singletons. The sample taken for sequencing was peripheral blood. The receptors were sampled from a man between 35 and 55 years old with active or convalescent COVID-19.

The V and J genes are TRBV19 and TRBJ2-1, with TRBD2 matching 7 bases. The V gene end was trimmed by 5 bases and the J gene end by 9 bases; junction bases not matched to a gene: 7. Germline V CDR1 and CDR2: LNHDA, SQIVND (reference sequence). The CDR3 contains 13 residues. CDR3 bases: TGTGCCAGTAGTGTCGGACTAGACACTGAGCAGTTCTTC. It translates to CASSVGLDTEQFF.

The rearrangement uses TRBV15 and TRBJ2-5; TRBD2 matches at 11 bases. Trimming took 1 base from V and 4 from J; bases not matched to a gene: 8. The CDR3 has 17 amino acids. CDR1 and CDR2 (germline): LNHNV, YYDKDF (reference sequence). This chain's CDR3 is CATSRAVTGTSGETQYF. Here the CDR3 DNA reads TGTGCCACCAGCAGAGCAGTAACCGGGACTAGCGGAGAGACCCAGTACTTC.

This chain joins TRBV10-1 and TRBJ2-1, with 9 bases that match TRBD1. CDR3 length: 16 residues. The V gene's germline CDR1 is WNHNN and CDR2 SYGVQD (reference sequence). J was trimmed by 5 bases and V by 1 base; bases with no gene match: 6. CDR3 loop: CASSEWAGQGDNEQFF. CDR3 nucleotides: TGCGCCAGCAGTGAGTGGGCGGGACAGGGCGACAATGAGCAGTTCTTC.